Listed here are 32 T cell receptor beta chains from one sample, sequenced in a study of T cell changes during pregnancy in multiple sclerosis. The method was immunoSEQ multiplex PCR; TCRdb's version includes in-frame clones alone and lacks a portion of them. This table holds 70,000 or so clones, about nine tenths found once. The input for sequencing was peripheral blood, taken in the third trimester of pregnancy. Receptors were obtained from a female donor with multiple sclerosis, enrolled in a pregnancy study.

The chain links TRBV28 to TRBJ1-5, with 12 bases matching TRBD1. After removal of 8 bases from V and 7 bases from J, the junction contained 6 bases not matched to a gene. CDR1 and CDR2 (germline): MDHEN, SYDVKM. The CDR3 contains 14 residues. The CDR3: CASAGTGGWQPQHF. The CDR3 region has the DNA TGTGCCAGCGCCGGGACAGGGGGCTGGCAGCCCCAGCATTTT. The full variable domain, in which reference TRBV28 and TRBJ1-5 provide the parts outside the CDR3, is DVKVTQSSRYLVKRTGEKVFLECVQDMDHENMFWYRQDPGLGLRLIYFSYDVKMKEKGDIPEGYSVSREKKERFSLILESASTNQTSMYLCASAGTGGWQPQHFGDGTRLSIL.

The V call is TRBV2, the J call TRBJ1-3; no reliable D call. V gave up 3 bases and J gave up 0 bases, with 3 bases separating them. Germline V gene data show CDR1 as SNHLY and CDR2 as FYNNEI. The CDR3 length is 13 residues. CDR3 sequence (DNA): TGTGCCAGCAGTGACAACTCTGGAAACACCATATATTTT. This translates into CASSDNSGNTIYF.

This clone was seen only a few times. This rearrangement joins TRBV2 to TRBJ1-1; 7 bases are shared with TRBD1. V was clipped by 5 bases and J by 8 bases; unmatched bases: 11. This CDR3 is 14 amino acids long. Germline CDR1 and CDR2: SNHLY and FYNNEI. CDR3 residues: CASSSTGMGWEAFF. In DNA form, the CDR3 reads TGTGCCAGCAGTTCGACAGGGATGGGGTGGGAAGCTTTCTTT.

The chain recombines TRBV2 with TRBJ2-2; tentatively, D is TRBD2 (6 bases). The V gene's germline CDR1 is SNHLY and CDR2 FYNNEI. The V gene lost 2 bases and the J gene lost 6 bases, with 7 bases spanning the gap. The CDR3 is made up of 13 amino acids. The CDR3 here is CASSERLAGELFF. Here the CDR3 DNA reads TGTGCCAGCAGTGAACGACTAGCCGGGGAGCTGTTTTTT.

This sequence joins TRBV6-5 and TRBJ2-3; 7 bases align to TRBD2. The V and J ends lost 1 base and 0 bases, in that order; junction bases with no gene match: 1. CDR1 MNHEY and CDR2 SVGAGI come from the germline V gene. The CDR3 sequence is 15 residues long. The CDR3 sequence is CASSYYGGSTDTQYF. CDR3 sequence (DNA): TGTGCCAGCAGTTACTACGGGGGGAGCACAGATACGCAGTATTTT.

V is TRBV7-3 and J is TRBJ1-2; TRBD1 aligns across 8 bases. The CDR3 length is 13 residues. The germline gives CDR1 SGHTA, CDR2 FQGTGA. The V and J ends lost 5 bases and 8 bases, in that order; junction bases with no gene match: 7. The CDR3 sequence is CASSPGTGLGYTF. The CDR3, as DNA: TGTGCCAGCAGCCCCGGGACAGGTCTCGGCTACACCTTC.

The chain couples TRBV7-6 to TRBJ1-1, with TRBD1 as a possible D gene (6 bases). V was shortened by 5 bases and J by 2 bases, with 15 bases between the two germline ends. Germline lookup yields CDR1 SGHVS and CDR2 FNYEAQ. The CDR3 sequence is 15 residues long. CDR3 DNA sequence: TGTGCCAGCAGCATTCGCGGACAGCCTAACACTGAAGCTTTCTTT. This codes for CASSIRGQPNTEAFF. Drawing the rest from reference TRBV7-6 and TRBJ1-1, the complete variable domain is GAGVSQSPRYKVTKRGQDVALRCDPISGHVSLYWYRQALGQGPEFLTYFNYEAQQDKSGLPNDRFSAERPEGSISTLTIQRTEQRDSAMYRCASSIRGQPNTEAFFGQGTRLTVV.

The chain couples TRBV27 to TRBJ2-1; possible D gene TRBD1, 6 bases. The CDR3 loop spans 19 amino acids. CDR1 is MNHEY, CDR2 SMNVEV, per germline (reference sequence). Trimming left V 3 bases short and J 3 bases short, with 24 bases between. The CDR3 DNA reads TGTGCCAGCAGTTTCAAGGGGCCTCGGACAGCTTATGGCTACAATGAGCAGTTCTTC. Encoded protein: CASSFKGPRTAYGYNEQFF.

The sample holds one count of this clone. The chain links TRBV13 to TRBJ2-3; 13 positions agree with TRBD2. Trimming at V came to 11 bases and at J to 5 bases, leaving 13 bases not matched to a gene. Germline assignment: CDR1 PRHDT and CDR2 FYEKMQ (reference sequence). The CDR3 length is 16 residues. The CDR3 bases are TGTGCCTCCGCACCCCGACTAGCGGGGGGAGGAGATACGCAGTATTTT. This encodes CASAPRLAGGGDTQYF.

V usage is TRBV7-9 and J usage is TRBJ1-1, with a possible D match to TRBD1 (6 bases). The CDR3 is made up of 12 amino acids. The V gene's germline CDR1 is SEHNR and CDR2 FQNEAQ (reference sequence). V was pared by 5 bases and J by 7 bases, with 11 bases between. The CDR3, as DNA: TGTGCCAGCAGCCCCCAGGGGAGTGAAGCTTTCTTT. It encodes CASSPQGSEAFF.

This clone was detected only once. The chain combines TRBV28 with TRBJ2-7; 9 bases map to TRBD1. Germline V gene lookup returns CDR1 MDHEN and CDR2 SYDVKM. J lost 4 bases, V lost 5 bases, and 9 bases had no gene match. This CDR3 has 15 residues. CDR3 DNA: TGTGCCAGCAGTCAATTCGGGACAGGGTCATACGAGCAGTACTTC. Amino acid sequence: CASSQFGTGSYEQYF.

The genes are TRBV11-3 and TRBJ2-1; TRBD2 agrees at 8 bases. CDR3 size: 16 residues. Losses at the gene ends were 2 bases for V and 7 bases for J; bases not matched to a gene: 10. Germline V gives CDR1 SGHNT, CDR2 YENEEA. The CDR3 nucleotides read TGTGCCAGCAGCTTACGGGGGGGGCTACGGACGAATGAGCAGTTCTTC. This codes for CASSLRGGLRTNEQFF.

The rearrangement joins TRBV4-1 to TRBJ2-2, with TRBD1 matching over 11 bases. The J segment lost 3 bases and the V segment lost 4 bases, leaving 1 base of the junction unmatched. CDR1 is MGHRA, CDR2 YSYEKL, per germline. There are 15 residues in the CDR3. The CDR3 sequence: CASSPGQGDTGELFF. CDR3 sequence (DNA): TGCGCCAGCAGCCCGGGACAGGGGGACACCGGGGAGCTGTTTTTT.

The chain joins TRBV9 to TRBJ1-2; TRBD1 is a possible D gene (5 bases). Germline V gives CDR1 SGDLS, CDR2 YYNGEE. Trimming removed 4 bases at V and 4 bases at J, with 14 bases between. The CDR3 extends over 14 amino acids. CDR3 nucleotide sequence: TGTGCCAGCAGCCCCTTAACAGGTGTCTATGGCTACACCTTC. Its translation: CASSPLTGVYGYTF.

The J gene is TRBJ1-2, the V gene TRBV15; D not certain. CDR3 size: 13 residues. The V end was cut by 0 bases, the J end by 8 bases, with 10 bases between. Per the germline V gene, CDR1 is LNHNV and CDR2 is YYDKDF (reference sequence). The CDR3 nucleotides read TGTGCCACCAGCAGAGACCGAACAGTCGGCTACACCTTC. This gives the protein CATSRDRTVGYTF.

The chain is built from TRBV7-2 and TRBJ1-5; D is possibly TRBD1 (5 bases). The CDR3 runs 16 residues. The germline V gene encodes CDR1 SGHTA and CDR2 FQGNSA. Between the trimmed V and J ends, which lost 5 bases and 3 bases, there was a span of 17 bases. The chain's CDR3 is CASSPSAGFLNQPQHF. The CDR3 DNA is TGTGCCAGCAGCCCTAGTGCAGGGTTCCTCAATCAGCCCCAGCATTTT.

This chain connects TRBV5-1 to TRBJ1-1, with D possibly matching TRBD1 (6 bases). CDR1 is SGHRS and CDR2 is YFSETQ in the germline V gene. Trimming pared 3 bases from V and 4 bases from J, leaving 19 bases between. The CDR3 is made up of 16 amino acids. Here the CDR3 DNA reads TGCGCCAGCAGCTCCGCCTACAGGGTTCGGAGCACTGAAGCTTTCTTT. The encoded protein is CASSSAYRVRSTEAFF. The full variable domain, in which reference TRBV5-1 and TRBJ1-1 provide the parts outside the CDR3, is KAGVTQTPRYLIKTRGQQVTLSCSPISGHRSVSWYQQTPGQGLQFLFEYFSETQRNKGNFPGRFSGRQFSNSRSEMNVSTLELGDSALYLCASSSAYRVRSTEAFFGQGTRLTVV.

The chain carries TRBV2 and TRBJ1-6, with D maybe TRBD1 (6 bases). Germline lookup yields CDR1 SNHLY and CDR2 FYNNEI. The CDR3 consists of 16 residues. Trimming removed 6 bases from V and 0 bases from J, with 12 bases in between. The CDR3 nucleotides are TGTGCCAGCAGACCCGGGACAAGCTCCTATAATTCACCCCTCCACTTT. Amino acids: CASRPGTSSYNSPLHF.

The CDR3 loop is CASSSLAGVNEQFF. CDR3 DNA sequence: TGTGCCAGTAGTTCCCTAGCGGGGGTCAATGAGCAGTTCTTC. The chain employs TRBV19 and TRBJ2-1, with TRBD2 identical over 10 bases. Trimming at V came to 5 bases and at J to 6 bases, leaving 4 bases not matched to a gene. Germline CDR1 and CDR2: LNHDA and SQIVND (reference sequence). The CDR3 has 14 residues. The full variable domain, its missing parts supplied by reference TRBV19 and TRBJ2-1, is DGGITQSPKYLFRKEGQNVTLSCEQNLNHDAMYWYRQDPGQGLRLIYYSQIVNDFQKGDIAEGYSVSREKKESFPLTVTSAQKNPTAFYLCASSSLAGVNEQFFGPGTRLTVL.

The chain is built from TRBV10-3 and TRBJ2-7; 8 bases line up with TRBD1. With 0 bases clipped from V and 1 base from J, the junction kept 8 bases outside the gene matches. CDR1 and CDR2 (germline): ENHRY, SYGVKD. This CDR3 is built from 17 residues. This chain's CDR3 is CAISESRAGGESYEQYF. Here the CDR3 DNA reads TGTGCCATCAGTGAGTCGCGAGCAGGGGGCGAATCCTACGAGCAGTACTTC.

The chain employs TRBV9 and TRBJ1-1; D is perhaps TRBD1 (5 bases). This CDR3 region has 13 residues. V lost 2 bases, J lost 5 bases, and 10 bases lay in between. Per germline, CDR1 SGDLS and CDR2 YYNGEE. The CDR3: CASSVPGKTEAFF. In DNA form, the CDR3 reads TGTGCCAGCAGCGTCCCAGGGAAAACTGAAGCTTTCTTT.

The V gene is TRBV12-5, the J gene TRBJ1-3; D is uncertain. Germline V gives CDR1 LGHNT, CDR2 FRNRAP. V was cut by 9 bases and J by 2 bases, with 8 bases left in between. The CDR3 is made up of 12 amino acids. Written as DNA, the CDR3 is TGTGCTAGCAGGATAACTGGAAACACCATATATTTT. It translates to CASRITGNTIYF.

The chain combines TRBV6-6 with TRBJ1-5; tentatively, D is TRBD1 (6 bases). Germline values: CDR1 MNHNY, CDR2 SVGAGI (reference sequence). V lost 0 bases and J 2 bases, leaving 8 bases between the germline ends. CDR3 size: 15 residues. CDR3 in DNA: TGTGCCAGCAGTTACTCGAAGGGGGGCAATCAGCCCCAGCATTTT. Its translation is CASSYSKGGNQPQHF.

J is TRBJ1-3 and V is TRBV6-5; a weak D match, TRBD1 (6 bases). The ends were cut back, 3 bases at V and 3 bases at J, with 15 bases in the middle. Looked up from germline, CDR1 is MNHEY and CDR2 is SVGAGI. CDR3 size: 16 residues. In DNA form, the CDR3 reads TGTGCCAGCAGTTATGGTCTAGGGGGGGTTGGAAACACCATATATTTT. Its translation is CASSYGLGGVGNTIYF.

The V gene is TRBV19, the J gene TRBJ2-2; 10 bases map to TRBD2. Per germline, CDR1 LNHDA and CDR2 SQIVND (reference sequence). Germline trimming cut 8 bases from V and 3 bases from J; bases unmatched to any gene: 6. The length of the CDR3 is 15 residues. The CDR3 loop reads CASSRTSGYTGELFF. In DNA, the CDR3 is TGTGCCAGTTCAAGGACTAGCGGATACACCGGGGAGCTGTTTTTT.

This clone was counted once. The chain links TRBV12-2 to TRBJ1-6; TRBD1 is the table's D call, not checked against the DNA. TRBV12-2 is a pseudogene segment. The CDR3 covers 16 residues. The CDR3 loop reads CASRTGQGAINSPLHF. The CDR3 region has the DNA TGTGCAAGTCGCACAGGACAGGGGGCCATTAATTCACCCCTCCACTTT.

The V and J genes are TRBV10-3 and TRBJ2-5, with 10 bases lining up with TRBD2. The CDR3 runs to 15 residues. The V segment lost 6 bases and the J segment 5 bases; nucleotides outside the gene matches: 9. Germline CDR1 reads ENHRY; CDR2 reads SYGVKD. CDR3 coding DNA: TGTGCCATCAGCGATCCAGCGGGGGGGCACGAGACCCAGTACTTC. This translates into CAISDPAGGHETQYF.

CDR3 nucleotides: TGTGCCAGCAGCTCAGAATTCCAAGAGACCCAGTACTTC. This encodes CASSSEFQETQYF. This rearrangement joins TRBV5-5 to TRBJ2-5; the D is unclear. The germline gives CDR1 SGHKS, CDR2 YYEKEE (reference sequence). The CDR3 consists of 13 residues. Trimming pared 3 bases from V and 1 base from J, leaving 7 bases between. Complete variable domain (other parts from reference TRBV5-5 and TRBJ2-5): DAGVTQSPTHLIKTRGQQVTLRCSPISGHKSVSWYQQVLGQGPQFIFQYYEKEERGRGNFPDRFSARQFPNYSSELNVNALLLGDSALYLCASSSEFQETQYFGPGTRLLVL.

The chain links TRBV6-1 to TRBJ2-7; 9 nucleotides agree with TRBD1. Per germline, CDR1 MNHNS and CDR2 SASEGT. The CDR3 totals 13 residues. With 10 bases clipped from V and 7 bases from J, the junction kept 11 bases outside the gene matches. CDR3 sequence: CATKGGQGREQYF. In DNA, the CDR3 is TGTGCCACCAAGGGTGGACAGGGGAGGGAGCAGTACTTC.

The J gene is TRBJ2-7, the V gene TRBV10-3, with 9 bases matching TRBD2. This CDR3 region has 14 residues. Germline trimming cut 6 bases from V and 1 base from J; bases unmatched to any gene: 4. CDR1 ENHRY and CDR2 SYGVKD come from the germline V gene. The CDR3 sequence is CAIRPSGASYEQYF. The DNA of the CDR3 is TGTGCCATCAGGCCTAGCGGGGCGTCCTACGAGCAGTACTTC.

The rearrangement joins TRBV4-3 to TRBJ1-1; 10 bases agree with TRBD1. CDR3 length equals 15 residues. Per germline, CDR1 LGHNA and CDR2 YSLEER. V lost 4 bases, J lost 5 bases, and 7 bases stayed unmatched. The CDR3 region has the DNA TGCGCCAGCAGCCGAAGACAGGGGGCGTGGACTGAAGCTTTCTTT. Its protein product is CASSRRQGAWTEAFF.

The chain carries TRBV7-2 and TRBJ2-1, with D possibly being TRBD1 (6 bases). The germline V gene has CDR1 SGHTA and CDR2 FQGNSA. The CDR3 runs 16 residues. Trimming took off 0 bases at V and 1 base at J, with 10 bases between the two ends. The CDR3 region is CASSLAAGVSYNEQFF. The CDR3 DNA sequence: TGTGCCAGCAGCTTAGCTGCAGGGGTATCCTACAATGAGCAGTTCTTC.